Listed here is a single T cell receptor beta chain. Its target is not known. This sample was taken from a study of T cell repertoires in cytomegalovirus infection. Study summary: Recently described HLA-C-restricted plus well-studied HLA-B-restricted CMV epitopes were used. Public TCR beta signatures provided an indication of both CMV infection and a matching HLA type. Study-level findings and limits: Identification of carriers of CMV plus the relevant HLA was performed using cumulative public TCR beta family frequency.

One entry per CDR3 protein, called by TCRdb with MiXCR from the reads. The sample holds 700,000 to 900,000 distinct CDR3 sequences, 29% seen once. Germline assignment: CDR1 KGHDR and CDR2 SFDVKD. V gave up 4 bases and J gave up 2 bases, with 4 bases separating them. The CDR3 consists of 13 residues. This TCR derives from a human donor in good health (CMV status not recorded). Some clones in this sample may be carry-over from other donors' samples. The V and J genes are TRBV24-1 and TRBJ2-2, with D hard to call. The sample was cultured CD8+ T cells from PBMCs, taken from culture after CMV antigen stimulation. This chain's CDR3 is CATSERNTGELFF. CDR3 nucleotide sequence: TGTGCCACCAGTGAAAGAAACACCGGGGAGCTGTTTTTT.